Listed here are 19 T cell receptor beta chains from one sample, sequenced in a study of vaccination effects on CD4 cells after COVID-19. Libraries were prepared by immunoSEQ multiplex PCR; TCRdb keeps only in-frame clonotypes and omits some of them. Of under 80,000 clones listed, approximately 74% are singletons. No antigen has been identified for these receptors. Sequencing in the ViraFEST assay came after antigen-specific CD4+ T cells had been expanded with viral peptide pools, which were used to stimulate PBMC. Subsequent to a culture period of under 11 days, CD4+ T cells were isolated. The sequencing used CD4+ T cells from PBMCs cultured with HCoV-229E spike peptides, collected before COVID-19 vaccination. These receptors all stem from a human donor who received a COVID-19 vaccine.

This clone is categorized as medium-sized (0.01 to 0.1%). The chain has TRBV18 and TRBJ2-3; 7 nucleotides agree with TRBD2. CDR3 length: 16 amino acids. CDR1 and CDR2 (germline): KGHSH, LQKENI. The junction had 9 bases not matched to a gene; V was cut back by 5 bases and J by 1 base. CDR3 coding DNA: TGTGCCAGCTCAAAGATGACTAGCTCTCGCACAGATACGCAGTATTTT. Translating gives CASSKMTSSRTDTQYF.

This clone was seen more than once but under ten times. The rearrangement links TRBV5-1 to TRBJ1-3, with D unclear. CDR1 is SGHRS, CDR2 YFSETQ, per germline. The CDR3 contains 15 residues. Deletions cut 0 bases from V and 0 bases from J, with 7 bases between. The CDR3 here is CASSLVTGSGNTIYF. As DNA, the CDR3 is TGCGCCAGCAGCTTGGTTACCGGCTCTGGAAACACCATATATTTT.

The J gene is TRBJ1-2, the V gene TRBV12-5, with a possible D match to TRBD1 (5 bases). The CDR3 sequence is 15 residues long. V dropped 0 bases and J dropped 4 bases, with 12 bases sitting between them. Germline V gives CDR1 LGHNT, CDR2 FRNRAP. The CDR3, as DNA: TGTGCTAGTGGTTTGGTACCGGAGGGGAGCTATGGCTACACCTTC. Amino acids: CASGLVPEGSYGYTF.

The chain recombines TRBV6-5 with TRBJ1-1; 7 bases align to TRBD1. V lost 5 bases and J lost 1; bases outside the gene matches: 7. The CDR3 sequence is 15 residues long. Germline V gene sequence: CDR1 MNHEY, CDR2 SVGAGI. The CDR3 sequence: CASSLGRTGNTEAFF. CDR3 DNA sequence: TGTGCCAGCAGTCTGGGCCGGACAGGGAACACTGAAGCTTTCTTT.

Only one count was recorded for this clone. This rearrangement joins TRBV19 to TRBJ1-1; D is uncertain. Trimming took 9 bases from V and 1 from J, leaving 12 bases between them. Germline V gene sequence: CDR1 LNHDA, CDR2 SQIVND (reference sequence). This CDR3 contains 13 residues. CDR3 sequence (DNA): TGTGCCAGCCCGAGCGATTCGAACACTGAAGCTTTCTTT. It yields the protein CASPSDSNTEAFF.

The chain carries TRBV5-1 and TRBJ1-2; TRBD1 matches 9 bases. There are 15 residues in the CDR3. Germline-derived CDR1 and CDR2 are SGHRS and YFSETQ. V lost 1 base, J lost 6 bases, and 7 bases stayed unmatched. CDR3 loop: CASSLTLGQGNGYTF. CDR3 DNA sequence: TGCGCCAGCAGCTTGACCTTGGGACAGGGAAATGGCTACACCTTC.

V usage is TRBV4-3 and J usage is TRBJ2-2; no firm D call. V lost 1 base and J lost 0, with 12 bases in between. This CDR3 is built from 17 residues. CDR1 and CDR2 (germline): LGHNA, YSLEER. The CDR3: CASSQVPGKSNTGELFF. Written as DNA, the CDR3 is TGCGCCAGCAGCCAAGTACCCGGCAAGTCGAACACCGGGGAGCTGTTTTTT.

This rearrangement joins TRBV19 to TRBJ1-6; 7 positions match TRBD1. The trim removed 5 bases at V and 9 bases at J, leaving 7 bases unmatched. CDR3 length: 14 amino acids. From germline, CDR1 is LNHDA and CDR2 SQIVND (reference sequence). The CDR3 DNA follows: TGTGCCAGTAGTCCCCCCCGACAGGGTTCACCCCTCCACTTT. Translating gives CASSPPRQGSPLHF.

V is TRBV6-1 and J is TRBJ1-6; D gene uncertain. Germline CDR1 and CDR2: MNHNS and SASEGT. The CDR3 totals 19 residues. V was pared by 1 base and J by 0 bases, with 16 bases between. The CDR3 loop reads CASSEGAGFVVSYNSPLHF. The CDR3, as DNA: TGTGCCAGCAGTGAAGGGGCGGGGTTCGTAGTCTCCTATAATTCACCCCTCCACTTT.

This clone was seen more than once but under ten times. The chain uses TRBV18 and TRBJ1-4, with D unresolved. V was pared by 2 bases and J by 4 bases, with 11 bases between. The CDR3 totals 15 residues. CDR1 KGHSH and CDR2 LQKENI come from the germline V gene. The CDR3 DNA reads as TGTGCCAGCTCACCAGAGATTGCAGATAATGAAAAACTGTTTTTT. Encoded protein: CASSPEIADNEKLFF.

This clone was recorded once. The V call is TRBV5-8, the J call TRBJ1-1; D call uncertain. The CDR3 consists of 12 residues. Germline V gene data show CDR1 as SGHTS and CDR2 as YDEGEE. The ends were cut back, 0 bases at V and 11 bases at J, with 11 bases in the middle. In DNA, the CDR3 is TGTGCCAGCAGCTTGGGCAGACCGACGGCTTTCTTT. Protein sequence: CASSLGRPTAFF.

This rearrangement joins TRBV25-1 to TRBJ2-1; 8 nucleotides line up with TRBD2. V was clipped by 2 bases and J by 9 bases; unmatched bases: 12. The CDR3 length is 16 residues. Germline CDR1 reads MGHDK; CDR2 reads SYGVNS. CDR3 in DNA: TGTGCCAGCAGTGAAGCAGGGACTCGGGCGGGGGGTGAGCAGTTCTTC. This codes for CASSEAGTRAGGEQFF.

The chain couples TRBV19 to TRBJ1-5, with D hard to call. V dropped 2 bases and J dropped 0 bases, with 8 bases sitting between them. The V gene's germline CDR1 is LNHDA and CDR2 SQIVND (reference sequence). The CDR3 has 15 amino acids. The CDR3 nucleotides are TGTGCCAGTAGTATATCCAAGAATAGCAATCAGCCCCAGCATTTT. Its translation is CASSISKNSNQPQHF.

The chain links TRBV24-1 to TRBJ1-1, with 8 bases aligning to TRBD1. Germline CDR1 KGHDR, CDR2 SFDVKD. V gave up 4 bases and J gave up 1 base; unmatched junction bases: 4. This CDR3 region has 15 residues. CDR3 sequence (DNA): TGTGCCACCAGTGAATCCGGACAGGGGAACACTGAAGCTTTCTTT. Translation gives CATSESGQGNTEAFF.

This rearrangement joins TRBV5-1 to TRBJ2-3; D unresolved. Germline assignment: CDR1 SGHRS and CDR2 YFSETQ. The CDR3 covers 15 residues. V was clipped by 4 bases and J by 4 bases, with 16 bases between them. The CDR3, as DNA: TGCGCCAGCAGCCCGGACCCAGAGGTGTCAGATACGCAGTATTTT. Encoded protein: CASSPDPEVSDTQYF.

The chain recombines TRBV6-2 or TRBV6-3 with TRBJ2-7; no clear D. Germline-derived CDR1 and CDR2 are MNHEY and SVGEGT. Between the trimmed V and J ends, which lost 0 bases and 5 bases, there was a span of 8 bases. The CDR3 runs to 13 residues. CDR3 in amino acids: CASSYSVIHEQYV. In DNA form, the CDR3 reads TGTGCCAGCAGTTACTCGGTAATTCACGAGCAGTACGTC.

This clone appeared a few times. The V gene is TRBV21-1, the J gene TRBJ2-7; the table's D gene call, TRBD2, was not cross checked with the DNA. TRBV21-1 is listed as a pseudogene. The CDR3 loop spans 13 amino acids. The CDR3 region has the DNA TGTGCCAGCAGCAGGAGGGGATCCTACGAGCAGTACGTC. Its protein is CASSRRGSYEQYV.

The rearrangement links TRBV7-2 to TRBJ1-3, with TRBD1 matching 7 bases. The CDR3 length is 14 residues. Losses at the gene ends were 0 bases for V and 4 bases for J; bases not matched to a gene: 0. CDR1 and CDR2 from the germline V gene are SGHTA and FQGNSA. As DNA, the CDR3 is TGTGCCAGCAGCTTAGCCAGGGGGGGAAACACCATATATTTT. Its translation is CASSLARGGNTIYF.

This chain links TRBV11-3 with TRBJ2-2; 7 bases are a match to TRBD2. This CDR3 is built from 16 residues. J gave up 3 bases and V 2 bases, and 6 bases lay outside the gene matches. Germline-derived CDR1 and CDR2 are SGHNT and YENEEA. The CDR3 DNA reads as TGTGCCAGCAGCTTAAAGGCGGGGGTTGACACCGGGGAGCTGTTTTTT. This codes for CASSLKAGVDTGELFF.